Presented here are 5 T cell receptor beta chains from one specimen sequenced in a study of T cell responses to AZD1222 COVID-19 vaccine. The data were produced by immunoSEQ multiplex PCR, yet TCRdb's version contains in-frame clones alone and is incomplete. The table records some 150,000 clones, roughly four fifths of them present only once. The material was peripheral blood, obtained on day 0 of MenACWY control vaccination. The receptors stem from an adult in good health.

This sequence joins TRBV10-1 and TRBJ2-3; TRBD2 matches at 7 bases. The germline CDR1 and CDR2 sequences are WNHNN and SYGVQD (reference sequence). With V trimmed by 3 bases and J by 0 bases, 0 bases remained unmatched. This CDR3 contains 14 residues. The CDR3 sequence: CASSEAGSTDTQYF. The CDR3 DNA reads as TGCGCCAGCAGTGAAGCGGGGAGCACAGATACGCAGTATTTT.

The V gene is TRBV6-5, the J gene TRBJ1-4, with D possibly TRBD1 on 5 matching bases. V lost 8 bases and J lost 4, with 17 bases in between. The CDR3 spans 15 residues. Germline-derived CDR1 and CDR2 are MNHEY and SVGAGI. CDR3 DNA sequence: TGTGCCAGCGGCAGATGGGACGGTCGTAATGAAAAACTGTTTTTT. Translating gives CASGRWDGRNEKLFF.

V is TRBV29-1 and J is TRBJ2-3; 9 bases are shared with TRBD1. The CDR3 contains 14 residues. V shed 1 base, J shed 5 bases, and the junction held 4 bases outside the gene matches. Germline assignment: CDR1 SQVTM and CDR2 ANQGSEA. This CDR3 reads CSVEVPGQGDTQYF. CDR3 nucleotide sequence: TGCAGCGTTGAAGTGCCGGGACAGGGAGATACGCAGTATTTT.

The chain employs TRBV18 and TRBJ1-2, with a possible D match to TRBD1 (6 bases). The length of the CDR3 is 14 residues. Germline CDR1 KGHSH, CDR2 LQKENI. The germline V and J ends were trimmed by 4 bases and 6 bases, with 15 bases remaining between them. CDR3 in amino acids: CASSHSQGEDGYTF. CDR3 sequence (DNA): TGTGCCAGCTCACACTCACAGGGAGAGGATGGCTACACCTTC.

The rearrangement uses TRBV18 and TRBJ2-1; D is possibly TRBD1 or TRBD2 (5 bases each). The CDR3 is 15 amino acids. Deletions cut 5 bases from V and 6 bases from J, with 17 bases between. Germline CDR1 KGHSH, CDR2 LQKENI. CDR3 nucleotides: TGTGCCAGCTCAACCCAGGCCGGGACGAGCAATGAGCAGTTCTTC. Encoded protein: CASSTQAGTSNEQFF.